The 30 T cell receptor beta chains below were found in one sample sequenced in a study of T cell responses to AZD1222 COVID-19 vaccine. The protocol was immunoSEQ multiplex PCR, while the TCRdb copy is restricted to in-frame clones and leaves out a portion. The sample yields about 140,000 clones, roughly 85% seen once. Here the sequenced sample was peripheral blood, taken 28 days after the second dose of the MenACWY control vaccine. Receptor source: an adult who received the MenACWY meningococcal vaccine as a control.

J is TRBJ1-2 and V is TRBV27; 8 positions agree with TRBD1. The CDR3 spans 14 residues. The V segment lost 3 bases and the J segment 8 bases; nucleotides outside the gene matches: 8. CDR1 and CDR2 (germline): MNHEY, SMNVEV (reference sequence). The CDR3: CASSFSGQGGGYTF. CDR3 sequence (DNA): TGTGCCAGCAGTTTCTCAGGACAGGGTGGCGGCTACACCTTC.

This chain joins TRBV5-1 and TRBJ2-7; TRBD1 matches at 7 bases. This CDR3 comprises 16 residues. Germline CDR1 SGHRS, CDR2 YFSETQ. J was trimmed by 0 bases and V by 0 bases; bases with no gene match: 6. The CDR3 nucleotides are TGCGCCAGCAGCTTGGGGGGACAGAGGGGCTCCTACGAGCAGTACTTC. Protein: CASSLGGQRGSYEQYF.

The rearrangement links TRBV4-1 to TRBJ1-1; 8 bases agree with TRBD1. In germline, CDR1 is MGHRA, CDR2 YSYEKL. V lost 0 bases and J lost 3; bases outside the gene matches: 12. The CDR3 is 18 amino acids. CDR3 region: CASSQDAGGAGDDTEAFF. The CDR3 DNA sequence: TGCGCCAGCAGCCAAGATGCAGGGGGCGCTGGGGACGACACTGAAGCTTTCTTT.

This clone was found a few times. V and J are TRBV6-5 and TRBJ1-4, with D tentatively TRBD1 (6 bases). Germline V gives CDR1 MNHEY, CDR2 SVGAGI. The CDR3 covers 15 residues. The V gene lost 11 bases and the J gene lost 5 bases, with 21 bases spanning the gap. CDR3 nucleotide sequence: TGTGCCTCCAGGGGACCGGGCCTCTCAAATGAAAAACTGTTTTTT. It specifies CASRGPGLSNEKLFF.

This clone has just a few counts. This chain connects TRBV6-5 to TRBJ1-6; 8 bases match TRBD1. V dropped 4 bases and J dropped 9; count of bases not matched to a gene: 5. The CDR3 totals 14 residues. CDR1 and CDR2 (germline): MNHEY, SVGAGI. CDR3 DNA: TGTGCCAGCAGTTCCCAGGGGGCAGGTTCACCCCTCCACTTT. Residues: CASSSQGAGSPLHF.

CDR3 sequence: CASSQGTAYNSPLHF. CDR3 in DNA: TGTGCCAGCAGCCAAGGGACGGCCTATAATTCACCCCTCCACTTT. J is TRBJ1-6 and V is TRBV4-2; D unclear. Looked up from germline, CDR1 is LGHNA and CDR2 is YNFKEQ. This CDR3 is 15 amino acids long. Trimming removed 1 base at V and 2 bases at J, with 6 bases between.

The V call is TRBV30, the J call TRBJ2-7, with D tentatively TRBD1 (6 bases). Trimming left V 8 bases short and J 6 bases short, with 20 bases between. In germline, CDR1 is GTSNPN, CDR2 SVGIG (reference sequence). The length of the CDR3 is 13 residues. The CDR3 coding sequence is TGTGCCGGGGCCGAGGGCCAGGGGTTCGAGCAGTACTTC. Amino acids: CAGAEGQGFEQYF. The full variable domain, with the rest looked up from reference TRBV30 and TRBJ2-7, is SQTIHQWPATLVQPVGSPLSLECTVEGTSNPNLYWYRQAAGRGLQLLFYSVGIGQISSEVPQNLSASRPQDRQFILSSKKLLLSDSGFYLCAGAEGQGFEQYFGPGTRLTVT.

Details on this clone: Other DNA variants within this sample encode the same CDR3. The rearrangement joins TRBV5-1 to TRBJ2-2; no reliable D call. V was pared by 2 bases and J by 3 bases, with 5 bases between. The CDR3 totals 13 residues. Germline values: CDR1 SGHRS, CDR2 YFSETQ. In nucleotides, the CDR3 is TGCGCCAGCAGCTTCCTCGACACCGGGGAGCTGTTTTTT. Residues: CASSFLDTGELFF.

This clone was seen more than once but under ten times. The chain uses TRBV5-1 and TRBJ1-1; tentative D call: TRBD1 (5 bases). CDR3 length equals 14 residues. The V and J ends lost 3 bases and 1 base respectively, with 10 bases between them. Germline V CDR1 and CDR2: SGHRS, YFSETQ. CDR3 sequence reads: CASSWRTTNTEAFF. CDR3 sequence (DNA): TGCGCCAGCAGCTGGAGGACAACGAACACTGAAGCTTTCTTT.

The CDR3 here is CASRLGSPPYEQYV. The CDR3 DNA follows: TGTGCCAGCAGACTAGGGAGCCCCCCCTACGAGCAGTACGTC. The rearrangement links TRBV28 to TRBJ2-7; a weak D match, TRBD2 (5 bases). The CDR3 contains 14 residues. The germline V gene has CDR1 MDHEN and CDR2 SYDVKM. V was clipped by 6 bases and J by 2 bases, with 14 bases between them.

The V and J genes are TRBV7-8 and TRBJ1-4, with 7 bases that match TRBD1. Germline trimming cut 5 bases from V and 3 bases from J; bases unmatched to any gene: 6. This CDR3 spans 15 amino acids. Germline V CDR1 and CDR2: SGHVS, FQNEAQ. The CDR3 DNA sequence: TGTGCCAGCAGCCCTAGGACAGGCTCTAATGAAAAACTGTTTTTT. Protein sequence: CASSPRTGSNEKLFF.

This clone has ten or more counts. The rearrangement links TRBV4-1 to TRBJ1-6; D is unresolved. Trimming shortened V by 2 bases and J by 10 bases, and 15 bases separated the two germline ends. This CDR3 contains 15 residues. Germline CDR1 MGHRA, CDR2 YSYEKL. CDR3 sequence reads: CASSQSTHPQSPLHF. In DNA form, the CDR3 reads TGCGCCAGCAGCCAAAGCACACACCCCCAGTCACCCCTCCACTTT.

The rearrangement links TRBV19 to TRBJ2-3, with unresolved D. Germline V gene lookup returns CDR1 LNHDA and CDR2 SQIVND (reference sequence). This CDR3 has 16 residues. V was shortened by 3 bases and J by 2 bases, with 15 bases between the two germline ends. The CDR3 DNA reads TGTGCCAGTAGTATGCTACCAAACTTTCACACAGATACGCAGTATTTT. Residues: CASSMLPNFHTDTQYF.

The genes are TRBV13 and TRBJ2-2; D is unclear. The germline V gene has CDR1 PRHDT and CDR2 FYEKMQ (reference sequence). The CDR3 spans 12 residues. Trimming took off 2 bases at V and 5 bases at J, with 3 bases between the two ends. This CDR3 reads CASSLLTGELFF. The CDR3 region has the DNA TGTGCCAGCAGCTTACTAACCGGGGAGCTGTTTTTT.

The rearrangement uses TRBV11-2 and TRBJ2-7; TRBD2 agrees at 12 bases. V trimming: 1 base; J trimming: 6 bases; junction bases outside the gene matches: 4. Germline loops: CDR1 SGHAT, CDR2 FQNNGV. This CDR3 comprises 15 residues. The CDR3 DNA reads TGTGCCAGCAGCTTAGGACTAGCGGGAGTTGTCGAGCAGTACTTC. This codes for CASSLGLAGVVEQYF.

The chain recombines TRBV7-2 with TRBJ1-2; D not resolved. Per germline, CDR1 SGHTA and CDR2 FQGNSA. The CDR3 runs 14 residues. Trimming took off 5 bases at V and 1 base at J, with 11 bases between the two ends. CDR3 loop: CASSPQPGNYGYTF. CDR3 DNA: TGTGCCAGCAGCCCCCAGCCGGGTAACTATGGCTACACCTTC.

The chain carries TRBV24-1 and TRBJ2-1; 9 bases are a match to TRBD2. J lost 0 bases, V lost 3 bases, and 14 bases had no gene match. There are 20 residues in the CDR3. Per germline, CDR1 KGHDR and CDR2 SFDVKD. The CDR3 nucleotides are TGTGCCACCAGTGATAAAGCGGGAGGCGCCCCTGGAAGCTCCTACAATGAGCAGTTCTTC. Its translation: CATSDKAGGAPGSSYNEQFF.

This clone was seen a single time. V and J are TRBV14 and TRBJ1-3, with no clear D. Germline CDR1 SGHDN, CDR2 FVKESK. The CDR3 spans 14 residues. The ends were cut back, 4 bases at V and 0 bases at J, with 7 bases in the middle. The CDR3, as DNA: TGTGCCAGCAGCCTGCAGCTCTCTGGAAACACCATATATTTT. Translating gives CASSLQLSGNTIYF.

The CDR3 region is CASSQDGLGYNEQFF. CDR3 nucleotides: TGCGCCAGCAGCCAAGACGGTCTGGGCTACAATGAGCAGTTCTTC. The V gene is TRBV4-3, the J gene TRBJ2-1, with unresolved D. Germline V gene data show CDR1 as LGHNA and CDR2 as YSLEER. The CDR3 runs to 15 residues. Trimming took 0 bases from V and 3 from J, leaving 9 bases between them.

In nucleotides, the CDR3 is TGTGCCAGCAGCTTCAACAGGGGCCCGAACACCATATATTTT. As protein: CASSFNRGPNTIYF. V gene TRBV7-2 combines with J gene TRBJ1-3, with 7 bases that match TRBD1. The germline gives CDR1 SGHTA, CDR2 FQGNSA. The CDR3 has 14 residues. The V and J ends lost 3 bases and 7 bases, in that order; junction bases with no gene match: 6.

The chain combines TRBV28 with TRBJ2-5; 11 bases agree with TRBD1. After removal of 8 bases from V and 4 bases from J, the junction contained 6 bases not matched to a gene. Germline V gives CDR1 MDHEN, CDR2 SYDVKM. The CDR3 totals 14 residues. The CDR3 reads CASCGQGAPETQYF. In nucleotides, the CDR3 is TGTGCCAGCTGCGGACAGGGGGCCCCAGAGACCCAGTACTTC.

A few counts support this clone. The V and J genes are TRBV5-4 and TRBJ1-1, with D tentatively TRBD1 (6 bases). CDR3 size: 15 residues. The V end was cut by 4 bases, the J end by 8 bases, with 21 bases between. Germline loops: CDR1 SGHNT, CDR2 YYREEE (reference sequence). The DNA for the CDR3 is TGTGCCAGCAGCACACCATCGTTAGGGACAAGAGAAGCTTTCTTT. This sequence encodes CASSTPSLGTREAFF.

The chain recombines TRBV11-2 with TRBJ2-7; 11 positions match TRBD2. Germline CDR1 and CDR2: SGHAT and FQNNGV. The CDR3 length is 17 residues. Trimming at V came to 1 base and at J to 0 bases, leaving 5 bases not matched to a gene. This CDR3 reads CASSLGLAGGSSYEQYV. The CDR3 DNA follows: TGTGCCAGCAGCTTAGGGCTAGCGGGGGGAAGCTCCTACGAGCAGTACGTC.

The rearrangement joins TRBV2 to TRBJ1-6; D unresolved. The length of the CDR3 is 13 residues. The germline V gene has CDR1 SNHLY and CDR2 FYNNEI. V was shortened by 4 bases and J by 10 bases, with 11 bases between the two germline ends. The CDR3 protein is CASSAQLGSPLHF. Here the CDR3 DNA reads TGTGCCAGCAGTGCACAGCTAGGGTCACCCCTCCACTTT.

This chain connects TRBV5-1 to TRBJ1-3; no clear D gene. Germline values: CDR1 SGHRS, CDR2 YFSETQ. Trimming pared 4 bases from V and 4 bases from J, leaving 9 bases between. This CDR3 comprises 13 residues. CDR3 nucleotides: TGCGCCAGCAGCCCCTTGCGGGGAAACACCATATATTTT. It encodes CASSPLRGNTIYF.

The chain uses TRBV5-4 and TRBJ1-6; 7 bases match TRBD1. Germline-derived CDR1 and CDR2 are SGHNT and YYREEE (reference sequence). The V and J ends lost 4 bases and 6 bases, in that order; junction bases with no gene match: 4. The CDR3 spans 14 residues. CDR3 nucleotides: TGTGCCAGCAGCCCGGACAGGATTAATTCACCCCTCCACTTT. This translates into CASSPDRINSPLHF. The whole variable domain, remainder taken from reference TRBV5-4 and TRBJ1-6, is ETGVTQSPTHLIKTRGQQVTLRCSSQSGHNTVSWYQQALGQGPQFIFQYYREEENGRGNFPPRFSGLQFPNYSSELNVNALELDDSALYLCASSPDRINSPLHFGNGTRLTVT.

The chain combines TRBV18 with TRBJ2-2; perhaps TRBD1 as D (7 bases). The CDR3 extends over 15 amino acids. Trimming shortened V by 6 bases and J by 3 bases, and 14 bases separated the two germline ends. Germline V gene sequence: CDR1 KGHSH, CDR2 LQKENI. DNA for the CDR3: TGTGCCAGCTCTAGGACAGGCGGGGACACCGGGGAGCTGTTTTTT. This encodes CASSRTGGDTGELFF.

The gene calls are TRBV24-1 and TRBJ2-5, with D possibly TRBD1 on 5 matching bases. Germline V CDR1 and CDR2: KGHDR, SFDVKD. The CDR3 runs 15 residues. The V gene lost 1 base and the J gene lost 2 bases, with 10 bases spanning the gap. The CDR3 DNA reads as TGTGCCACCAGTGATTTAATGAAGGGGCAAGAGACCCAGTACTTC. Amino acid sequence: CATSDLMKGQETQYF.

The gene calls are TRBV7-9 and TRBJ1-2, with 10 bases matching TRBD1. The CDR3 contains 15 residues. Germline values: CDR1 SEHNR, CDR2 FQNEAQ (reference sequence). The ends lost 3 bases at V and 0 bases at J; junction bases unmatched: 1. CDR3 region: CASSFGQGANYGYTF. CDR3 in DNA: TGTGCCAGCAGCTTCGGACAGGGGGCTAACTATGGCTACACCTTC.

The rearrangement uses TRBV6-5 and TRBJ1-3; D perhaps matches TRBD1 (6 bases). CDR3 length: 13 residues. Germline CDR1 is MNHEY and CDR2 is SVGAGI. Trimming removed 6 bases at V and 7 bases at J, with 13 bases between. CDR3 region: CASRATTGNTIYF. The CDR3 nucleotides read TGTGCCAGCAGGGCCACCACAGGGAACACCATATATTTT.